Presented here are 23 T cell receptor beta chains from one specimen sequenced in a study of cytomegalovirus exposure and HLA in healthy donors (dated by TCRdb to about 2017). Libraries were prepared through the immunoSEQ multiplex PCR assay. The multiplex PCR relied on a mix of 60 forward primers for TCR Vbeta segments and 13 reverse primers for TCR Jbeta segments. Not all clones reach the TCRdb copy of this immuneACCESS table, which keeps in-frame sequences only. Checked studies attribute under half of the gap to unresolved V genes and leave the rest unexplained. This sample is represented by 100,000 or so clones; 65% to 75% of them were singletons. The ten largest clones capture 1.9% of the sample. Sequencing used PBMCs. The receptors derive from a woman aged 40 to 49 in good health and CMV-seronegative.

This chain connects TRBV5-1 to TRBJ2-3; D may be TRBD2 (6 bases). CDR1 is SGHRS and CDR2 is YFSETQ in the germline V gene. The CDR3 has 15 residues. The V and J ends lost 3 bases and 0 bases respectively, with 11 bases between them. The CDR3 here is CASSSLAASTDTQYF. In DNA form, the CDR3 reads TGCGCCAGCAGCTCACTAGCTGCTAGCACAGATACGCAGTATTTT.

This clone occurred a few times. The chain recombines TRBV5-4 with TRBJ1-4; 7 nucleotides match TRBD1. V dropped 2 bases and J dropped 2; count of bases not matched to a gene: 3. CDR1 SGHNT and CDR2 YYREEE come from the germline V gene (reference sequence). This CDR3 region has 15 residues. The chain's CDR3 is CASSFQGGTNEKLFF. For the CDR3, the DNA is TGTGCCAGCAGCTTCCAAGGGGGCACTAATGAAAAACTGTTTTTT.

This chain links TRBV6-1 with TRBJ1-3; no definite D call. V lost 2 bases and J lost 1, with 18 bases in between. Germline V gives CDR1 MNHNS, CDR2 SASEGT. This CDR3 region has 18 residues. In DNA, the CDR3 is TGTGCCAGCAGTGAAAACGAAGTAGTCCGGGTATCTGGAAACACCATATATTTT. This translates into CASSENEVVRVSGNTIYF.

The table lists this clone with a count of one. The V and J genes are TRBV19 and TRBJ1-1, with 7 nucleotides matching TRBD1. Losses at the gene ends were 6 bases for V and 2 bases for J; bases not matched to a gene: 9. The germline CDR1 and CDR2 sequences are LNHDA and SQIVND (reference sequence). The CDR3 is 15 residues long. Here the CDR3 DNA reads TGTGCCAGTAGGGGAGAGGGACAGATTAACACTGAAGCTTTCTTT. It translates to CASRGEGQINTEAFF.

This rearrangement joins TRBV4-3 to TRBJ1-1; possibly TRBD1 for D (5 bases). CDR1 and CDR2 (germline): LGHNA, YSLEER. The germline V and J ends were trimmed by 5 bases and 5 bases, with 18 bases remaining between them. The CDR3 is 15 amino acids. The CDR3 nucleotides read TGCGCCAGCAGCGAACAGTTACGGGGACTTACTGAAGCTTTCTTT. Its translation: CASSEQLRGLTEAFF.

This clone appeared once. The chain employs TRBV23-1 and TRBJ2-1, with D possibly matching TRBD2 (5 bases). TRBV23-1 qualifies as an ORF whose function is uncertain. Trimming took off 2 bases at V and 2 bases at J, with 16 bases between the two ends. This CDR3 has 17 residues. Here the CDR3 DNA reads TGCGCCAGCAGTCAAACCCTAACCGGAGGCACCTACAATGAGCAGTTCTTC. Residues: CASSQTLTGGTYNEQFF.

The chain recombines TRBV7-3 with TRBJ2-7; maybe TRBD1 (6 bases). The CDR3 loop spans 15 amino acids. Germline loops: CDR1 SGHTA, CDR2 FQGTGA. Trimming removed 0 bases at V and 2 bases at J, with 11 bases between. The CDR3 bases are TGTGCCAGCAGCTTAACGGCAGGGGCTACCTACGAGCAGTACTTC. Protein: CASSLTAGATYEQYF.

J is TRBJ2-7 and V is TRBV4-2, with 7 bases lining up with TRBD1. The ends lost 0 bases at V and 2 bases at J; junction bases unmatched: 4. The CDR3 extends over 15 amino acids. CDR1 LGHNA and CDR2 YNFKEQ come from the germline V gene. CDR3 region: CASSQDGTAPYEQYF. The CDR3 DNA follows: TGTGCCAGCAGCCAAGATGGGACAGCCCCCTACGAGCAGTACTTC.

This chain links TRBV30 with TRBJ2-2, with TRBD2 matching over 13 bases. From germline, CDR1 is GTSNPN and CDR2 SVGIG (reference sequence). Losses at the gene ends were 2 bases for V and 2 bases for J; bases not matched to a gene: 8. This CDR3 comprises 18 residues. CDR3: CAWSSPTSGRTNTGELFF. CDR3 nucleotide sequence: TGTGCCTGGAGTTCCCCGACTAGCGGGAGGACCAACACCGGGGAGCTGTTTTTT.

This chain uses TRBV7-6 with TRBJ2-2, with 8 bases identical to TRBD2. Trimming removed 3 bases from V and 7 bases from J; junction bases left unmatched: 10. The CDR3 extends over 16 amino acids. Germline V lookup: CDR1 SGHVS, CDR2 FNYEAQ. CDR3 DNA: TGTGCCAGCAGCTTCGGGCGGGGGGCCTCCCACGGGGAGCTGTTTTTT. Translated: CASSFGRGASHGELFF.

This chain connects TRBV9 to TRBJ1-3, with D unresolved. This CDR3 comprises 15 residues. V was pared by 4 bases and J by 7 bases, with 18 bases between. Looked up from germline, CDR1 is SGDLS and CDR2 is YYNGEE. The CDR3 sequence: CASSQAPGRRNTIYF. Here the CDR3 DNA reads TGTGCCAGCAGCCAAGCCCCCGGGAGGCGGAACACCATATATTTT.

This chain connects TRBV19 to TRBJ1-1, with D maybe TRBD1 (5 bases). The germline V and J ends were trimmed by 6 bases and 3 bases, with 11 bases remaining between them. Germline CDR1 is LNHDA and CDR2 is SQIVND (reference sequence). The CDR3 has 13 residues. The CDR3 DNA is TGTGCCAGTAGGCAACAGGATCACACTGAAGCTTTCTTT. Amino acid sequence: CASRQQDHTEAFF.

The chain employs TRBV6-5 and TRBJ2-1, with 13 bases fitting TRBD2. J lost 8 bases, V lost 7 bases, and 8 bases had no gene match. CDR1 and CDR2 from the germline V gene are MNHEY and SVGAGI. The CDR3 runs to 15 residues. The CDR3 spells CASKYGTSGNYEQFF. The CDR3 nucleotides are TGTGCCAGCAAATACGGGACTAGCGGGAACTATGAGCAGTTCTTC.

The chain is built from TRBV9 and TRBJ1-4; D is unresolved. Trimming stripped 0 bases from V and 5 bases from J, with 11 bases between. CDR3 length: 15 amino acids. CDR1 and CDR2 (germline): SGDLS, YYNGEE. CDR3 in DNA: TGTGCCAGCAGCGTAGGCCTGACACCAAATGAAAAACTGTTTTTT. This sequence encodes CASSVGLTPNEKLFF.

Written as DNA, the CDR3 is TGTGCCAGCAGCTTGACTACGCTGAACACCGGGGAGCTGTTTTTT. This gives the protein CASSLTTLNTGELFF. The chain uses TRBV7-8 and TRBJ2-2, with a possible D match to TRBD2 (5 bases). The ends were cut back, 3 bases at V and 1 base at J, with 9 bases in the middle. Per germline, CDR1 SGHVS and CDR2 FQNEAQ. CDR3 size: 15 residues.

The rearrangement joins TRBV9 to TRBJ2-7, with D possibly TRBD1 on 7 matching bases. The germline gives CDR1 SGDLS, CDR2 YYNGEE. Trimming removed 3 bases from V and 0 bases from J, with 10 bases in between. The CDR3 has 14 residues. The CDR3 DNA reads as TGTGCCAGCAGCGCGGGGGACAGCTCCTACGAGCAGTACTTC. Translation gives CASSAGDSSYEQYF.

V and J are TRBV6-5 and TRBJ2-7; possible D gene TRBD2, 6 bases. Germline V gene data show CDR1 as MNHEY and CDR2 as SVGAGI. V lost 0 bases and J lost 4, with 16 bases in between. The CDR3 loop spans 16 amino acids. The DNA of the CDR3 is TGTGCCAGCAGTTACTCGGAGCTAGCGCTACGTTACGAGCAGTACTTC. Amino acid sequence: CASSYSELALRYEQYF.

The CDR3 region is CASSQRESIPVETQYF. The CDR3 DNA reads as TGTGCCAGCAGCCAACGGGAATCAATTCCGGTAGAGACCCAGTACTTC. The chain is built from TRBV4-2 and TRBJ2-5; TRBD2 is a possible D gene (5 bases). CDR3 length equals 16 residues. V was trimmed by 2 bases and J by 4 bases, leaving 17 bases between them. In germline, CDR1 is LGHNA, CDR2 YNFKEQ.

This chain links TRBV5-8 with TRBJ1-2, with 9 nucleotides matching TRBD1. Germline loops: CDR1 SGHTS, CDR2 YDEGEE. Trimming cost V 1 base and J 3 bases; bases outside gene matches: 16. This CDR3 has 19 residues. The CDR3 DNA follows: TGTGCCAGCAGCTTGCATCGGCGGGACAGGGTTAACTTCGACTATGGCTACACCTTC. This encodes CASSLHRRDRVNFDYGYTF.

This clone was recorded a few times. The V and J genes are TRBV7-2 and TRBJ1-1, with D possibly TRBD1 on 5 matching bases. This CDR3 region has 15 residues. V lost 4 bases to trimming and J lost 3 bases, with 15 bases between them. The germline V gene encodes CDR1 SGHTA and CDR2 FQGNSA. The CDR3 DNA reads TGTGCCAGCAGCTGGGGCCTCGACCTACACACTGAAGCTTTCTTT. Residues: CASSWGLDLHTEAFF.

This clone was counted between two and nine times. The chain uses TRBV5-6 and TRBJ1-1; D is unresolved. The V end lost 0 bases, the J end lost 1 base, and 7 bases lay between the germline ends. The germline gives CDR1 SGHDT, CDR2 YYEEEE. The CDR3 consists of 14 residues. The CDR3 region has the DNA TGTGCCAGCAGCTTGGTTTGGCAGAACACTGAAGCTTTCTTT. This codes for CASSLVWQNTEAFF.

This chain links TRBV11-3 with TRBJ1-3; TRBD1 agrees at 10 bases. The V and J ends lost 5 bases and 4 bases, in that order; junction bases with no gene match: 5. The CDR3 covers 15 residues. From germline, CDR1 is SGHNT and CDR2 YENEEA. The CDR3 is CASSPGQGRGNTIYF. DNA of the CDR3: TGTGCCAGCAGCCCGGGACAGGGGAGAGGAAACACCATATATTTT. Looking up the rest from reference TRBV11-3 and TRBJ1-3 gives the full variable domain: EAGVVQSPRYKIIEKKQPVAFWCNPISGHNTLYWYLQNLGQGPELLIRYENEEAVDDSQLPKDRFSAERLKGVDSTLKIQPAELGDSAVYLCASSPGQGRGNTIYFGEGSWLTVV.

The CDR3 reads CASSPAGTNYGYTF. In DNA form, the CDR3 reads TGTGCCAGCAGCCCCGCGGGTACTAACTATGGCTACACCTTC. The gene calls are TRBV7-3 and TRBJ1-2; no definite D call. The CDR3 spans 14 residues. The germline V and J ends were trimmed by 5 bases and 0 bases, with 10 bases remaining between them. Germline CDR1 is SGHTA and CDR2 is FQGTGA.